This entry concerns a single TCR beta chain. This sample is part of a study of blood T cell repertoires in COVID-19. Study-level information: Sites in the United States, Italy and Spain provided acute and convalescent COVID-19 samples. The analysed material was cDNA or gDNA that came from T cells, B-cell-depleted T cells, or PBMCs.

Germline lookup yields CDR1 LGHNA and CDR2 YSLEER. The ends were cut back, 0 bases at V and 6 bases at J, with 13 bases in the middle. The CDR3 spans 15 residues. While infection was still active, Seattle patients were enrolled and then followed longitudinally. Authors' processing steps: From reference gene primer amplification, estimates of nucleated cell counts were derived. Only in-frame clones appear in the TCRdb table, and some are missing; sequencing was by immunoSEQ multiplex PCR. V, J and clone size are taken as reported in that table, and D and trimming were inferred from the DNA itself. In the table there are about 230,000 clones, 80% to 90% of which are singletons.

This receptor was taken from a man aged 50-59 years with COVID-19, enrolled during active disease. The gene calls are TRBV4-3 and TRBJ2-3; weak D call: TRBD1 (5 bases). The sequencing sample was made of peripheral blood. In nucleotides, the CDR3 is TGCGCCAGCAGCCAAGACCCAGGGAAGTACGATACGCAGTATTTT. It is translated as CASSQDPGKYDTQYF.